These T cell receptor beta chains were read from a single sample in a study of shared clonotypes between healthy human individuals. Sequenced by immunoSEQ multiplex PCR; TCRdb stores in-frame clones only, minus some. The table shows about 110,000 clones, with about 70% occurring only once. The sequenced sample consisted of memory CD8+ T cells sorted from blood. Receptor source: a woman in her 30s in good health. Both conserved end residues are part of each CDR3. D genes are given only for firm matches. Clone size, where shown, is once, few, many, or a class for clones that have expanded.

D	size	V	J	CDR3	DNA
-	-	TRBV7-9	TRBJ1-5	CASSRFRDQPQHF	TGTGCCAGCAGCAGATTCAGGGATCAGCCCCAGCATTTT
-	-	TRBV21-1	TRBJ2-1	CASSCKYGEQFF	TGTGCCAGCAGCTGTAAGTACGGTGAGCAGTTCTTC
-	-	TRBV18	TRBJ2-7	CASSPHDVRSIYEQYF	TGTGCCAGCTCACCCCACGATGTCAGATCAATCTACGAGCAGTACTTC
-	-	TRBV5-1	TRBJ2-7	CASSTYDRKADEQYF	TGCGCCAGCAGCACCTACGACAGAAAAGCCGACGAGCAGTACTTC
TRBD2	few	TRBV11-3	TRBJ2-1	CASSPGLAAYNEQFF	TGTGCCAGCAGCCCGGGACTAGCGGCATACAATGAGCAGTTCTTC
TRBD1	-	TRBV28	TRBJ1-2	CASSPTRTGFNYGYTF	TGTGCCAGCAGTCCAACCCGGACAGGGTTTAACTATGGCTACACCTTC
TRBD1	few	TRBV27	TRBJ1-2	CASRQGAGYGYTF	TGTGCCAGCAGGCAGGGGGCGGGGTATGGCTACACCTTC
-	-	TRBV7-9	TRBJ2-7	CASSPSRAGREQYF	TGTGCCAGCAGCCCCTCGCGCGCGGGACGCGAGCAGTACTTC
-	-	TRBV29-1	TRBJ1-4	CSVRAGNEKLFF	TGCAGCGTTCGAGCGGGGAATGAAAAACTGTTTTTT
-	few	TRBV7-9	TRBJ2-7	CASSVGASLEARAQYF	TGTGCCAGCAGCGTTGGGGCTTCCCTCGAGGCGCGGGCGCAGTACTTC
-	-	TRBV14	TRBJ2-3	CASSQVGPAYLASTDTQYF	TGTGCCAGCAGCCAAGTTGGGCCAGCCTACCTAGCTAGCACAGATACGCAGTATTTT
TRBD1	-	TRBV29-1	TRBJ1-2	CSVPGTGKSAGYTF	TGCAGCGTCCCCGGGACAGGGAAATCCGCGGGCTACACCTTC